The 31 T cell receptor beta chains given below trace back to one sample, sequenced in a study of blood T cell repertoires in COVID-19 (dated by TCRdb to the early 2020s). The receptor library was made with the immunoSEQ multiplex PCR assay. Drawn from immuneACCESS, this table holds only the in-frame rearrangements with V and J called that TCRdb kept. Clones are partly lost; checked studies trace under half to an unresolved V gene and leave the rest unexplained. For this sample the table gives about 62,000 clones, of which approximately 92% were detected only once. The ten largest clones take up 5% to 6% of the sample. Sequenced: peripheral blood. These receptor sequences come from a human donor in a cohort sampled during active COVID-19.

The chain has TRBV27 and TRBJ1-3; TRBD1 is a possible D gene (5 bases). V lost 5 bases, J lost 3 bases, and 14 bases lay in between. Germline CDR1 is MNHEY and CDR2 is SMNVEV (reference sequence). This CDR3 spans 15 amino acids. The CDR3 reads CASSHQGGVGNTIYF. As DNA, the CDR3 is TGTGCCAGCAGTCATCAGGGAGGAGTTGGAAACACCATATATTTT.

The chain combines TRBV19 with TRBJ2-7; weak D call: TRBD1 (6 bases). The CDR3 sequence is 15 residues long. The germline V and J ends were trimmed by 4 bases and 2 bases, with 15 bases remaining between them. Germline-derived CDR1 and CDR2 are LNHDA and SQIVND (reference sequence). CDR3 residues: CASSRGTGDTYEQYF. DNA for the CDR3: TGTGCCAGTAGTAGAGGGACCGGGGACACCTACGAGCAGTACTTC. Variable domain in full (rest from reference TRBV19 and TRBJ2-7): DGGITQSPKYLFRKEGQNVTLSCEQNLNHDAMYWYRQDPGQGLRLIYYSQIVNDFQKGDIAEGYSVSREKKESFPLTVTSAQKNPTAFYLCASSRGTGDTYEQYFGPGTRLTVT.

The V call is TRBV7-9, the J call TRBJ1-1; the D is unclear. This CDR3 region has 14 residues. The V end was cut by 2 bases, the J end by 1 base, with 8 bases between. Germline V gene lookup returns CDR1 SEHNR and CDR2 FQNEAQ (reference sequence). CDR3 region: CASSLHGSNTEAFF. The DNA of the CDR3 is TGTGCCAGCAGCTTACACGGTTCGAACACTGAAGCTTTCTTT.

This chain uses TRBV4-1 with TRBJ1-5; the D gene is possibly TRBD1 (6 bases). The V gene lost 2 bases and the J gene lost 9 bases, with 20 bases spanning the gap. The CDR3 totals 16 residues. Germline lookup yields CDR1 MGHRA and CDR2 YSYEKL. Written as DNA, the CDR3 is TGCGCCAGCAGCCAAAAGGGGGGGGGAGATTATAGGCCCCAGCATTTT. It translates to CASSQKGGGDYRPQHF.

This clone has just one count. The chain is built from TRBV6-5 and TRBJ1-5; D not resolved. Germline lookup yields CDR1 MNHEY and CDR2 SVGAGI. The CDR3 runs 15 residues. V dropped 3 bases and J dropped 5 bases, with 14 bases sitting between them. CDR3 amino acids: CASSYSTDGYQPQHF. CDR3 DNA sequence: TGTGCCAGCAGTTATAGTACAGACGGCTATCAGCCCCAGCATTTT.

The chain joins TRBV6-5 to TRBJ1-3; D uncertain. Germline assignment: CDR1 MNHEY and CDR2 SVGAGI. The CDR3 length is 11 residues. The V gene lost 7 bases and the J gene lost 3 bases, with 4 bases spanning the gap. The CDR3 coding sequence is TGTGCCAGCATCCGTGGAAACACCATATATTTT. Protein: CASIRGNTIYF.

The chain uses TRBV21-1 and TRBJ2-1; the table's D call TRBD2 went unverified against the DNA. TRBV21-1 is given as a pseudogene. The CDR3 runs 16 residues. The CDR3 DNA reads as TGTGCCAGCACCCAAGCAACGCGTGGCGGGAGAGGCGAGCAGTTCTTC. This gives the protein CASTQATRGGRGEQFF.

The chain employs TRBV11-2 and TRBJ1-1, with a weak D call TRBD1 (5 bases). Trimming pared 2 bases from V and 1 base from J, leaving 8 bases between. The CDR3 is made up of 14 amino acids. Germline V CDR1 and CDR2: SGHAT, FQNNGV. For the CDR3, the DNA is TGTGCCAGCAGCTTACTGGGGCAGAACACTGAAGCTTTCTTT. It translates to CASSLLGQNTEAFF.

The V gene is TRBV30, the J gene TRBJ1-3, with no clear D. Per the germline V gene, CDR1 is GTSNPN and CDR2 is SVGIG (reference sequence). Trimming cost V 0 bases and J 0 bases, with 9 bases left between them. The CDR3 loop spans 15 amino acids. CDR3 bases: TGTGCCTGGAGTGTAAGCGGGCGCTCTGGAAACACCATATATTTT. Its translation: CAWSVSGRSGNTIYF.

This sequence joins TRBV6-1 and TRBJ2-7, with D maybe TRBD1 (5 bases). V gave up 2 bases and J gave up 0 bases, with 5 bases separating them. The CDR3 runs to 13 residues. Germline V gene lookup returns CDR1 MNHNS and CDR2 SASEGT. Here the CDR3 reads CASSEQGSYEQYF. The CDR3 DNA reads TGTGCCAGCAGTGAACAGGGCTCCTACGAGCAGTACTTC.

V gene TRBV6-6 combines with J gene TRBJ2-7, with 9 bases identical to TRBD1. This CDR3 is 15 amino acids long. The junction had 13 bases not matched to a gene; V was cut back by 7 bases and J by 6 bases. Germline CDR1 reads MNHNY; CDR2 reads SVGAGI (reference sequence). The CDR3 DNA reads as TGTGCCAGCACCGGGGGAAGGGACAGGGCGGTCGAGCAGTACTTC. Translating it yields CASTGGRDRAVEQYF.

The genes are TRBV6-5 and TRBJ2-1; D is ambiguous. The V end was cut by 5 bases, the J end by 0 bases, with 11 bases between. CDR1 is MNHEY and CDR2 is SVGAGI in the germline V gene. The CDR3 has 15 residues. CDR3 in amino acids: CASSRVVNSYNEQFF. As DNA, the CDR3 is TGTGCCAGCAGTCGGGTCGTCAACTCCTACAATGAGCAGTTCTTC.

The CDR3 loop is CASSGTSGNTDTQYF. The DNA of the CDR3 is TGTGCCAGCAGCGGGACTAGCGGAAACACAGATACGCAGTATTTT. This chain joins TRBV6-4 and TRBJ2-3; 11 bases align to TRBD2. This CDR3 has 15 amino acids. V was clipped by 6 bases and J by 2 bases; unmatched bases: 4. The germline CDR1 and CDR2 sequences are MRHNA and SNTAGT.

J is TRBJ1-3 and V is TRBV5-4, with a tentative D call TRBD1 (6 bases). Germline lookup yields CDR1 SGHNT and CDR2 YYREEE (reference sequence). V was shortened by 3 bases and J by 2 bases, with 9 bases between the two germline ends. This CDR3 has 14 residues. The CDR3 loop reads CASSSGQTGNTIYF. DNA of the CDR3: TGTGCCAGCAGCTCAGGACAGACTGGAAACACCATATATTTT.

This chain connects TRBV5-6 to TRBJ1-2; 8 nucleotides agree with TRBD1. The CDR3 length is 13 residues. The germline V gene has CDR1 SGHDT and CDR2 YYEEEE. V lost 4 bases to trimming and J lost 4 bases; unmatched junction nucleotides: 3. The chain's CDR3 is CASSQGQVYGYTF. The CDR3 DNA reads TGTGCCAGCAGCCAGGGACAGGTCTATGGCTACACCTTC.

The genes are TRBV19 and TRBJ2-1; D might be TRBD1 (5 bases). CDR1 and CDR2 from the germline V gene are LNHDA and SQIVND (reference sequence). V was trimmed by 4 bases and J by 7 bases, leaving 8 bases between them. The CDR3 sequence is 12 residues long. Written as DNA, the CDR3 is TGTGCCAGTAGTAAGCGACAGAATGAGCAGTTCTTC. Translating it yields CASSKRQNEQFF.

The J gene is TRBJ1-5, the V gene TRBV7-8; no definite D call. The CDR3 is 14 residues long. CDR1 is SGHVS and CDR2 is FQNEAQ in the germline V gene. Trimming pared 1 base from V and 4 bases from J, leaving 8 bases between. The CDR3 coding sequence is TGTGCCAGCAGCTTAGTTACAGAAAATCAGCCCCAGCATTTT. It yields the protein CASSLVTENQPQHF. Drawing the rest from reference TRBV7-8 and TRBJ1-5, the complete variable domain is GAGVSQSPRYKVAKRGQDVALRCDPISGHVSLFWYQQALGQGPEFLTYFQNEAQLDKSGLPSDRFFAERPEGSVSTLKIQRTQQEDSAVYLCASSLVTENQPQHFGDGTRLSIL.

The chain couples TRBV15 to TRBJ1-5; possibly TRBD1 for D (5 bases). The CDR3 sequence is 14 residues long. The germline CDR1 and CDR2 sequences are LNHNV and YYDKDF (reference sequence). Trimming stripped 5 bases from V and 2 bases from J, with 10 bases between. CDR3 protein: CATSVRQRNQPQHF. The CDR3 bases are TGTGCCACCAGCGTCCGACAGCGCAATCAGCCCCAGCATTTT.

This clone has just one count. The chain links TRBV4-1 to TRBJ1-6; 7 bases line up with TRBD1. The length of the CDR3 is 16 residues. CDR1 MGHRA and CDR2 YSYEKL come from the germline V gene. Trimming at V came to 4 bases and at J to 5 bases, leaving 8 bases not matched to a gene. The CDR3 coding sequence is TGCGCCAGCAGCCTCCCCGGGACAGAGAATAATTCACCCCTCCACTTT. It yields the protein CASSLPGTENNSPLHF.

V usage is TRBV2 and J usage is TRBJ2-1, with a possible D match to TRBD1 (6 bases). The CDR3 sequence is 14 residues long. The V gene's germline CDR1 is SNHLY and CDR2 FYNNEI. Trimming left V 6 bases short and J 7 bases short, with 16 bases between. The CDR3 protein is CASRAAPGVNEQFF. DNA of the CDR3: TGTGCCAGCAGAGCAGCCCCAGGGGTTAATGAGCAGTTCTTC. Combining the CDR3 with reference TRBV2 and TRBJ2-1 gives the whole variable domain EPEVTQTPSHQVTQMGQEVILRCVPISNHLYFYWYRQILGQKVEFLVSFYNNEISEKSEIFDDQFSVERPDGSNFTLKIRSTKLEDSAMYFCASRAAPGVNEQFFGPGTRLTVL.

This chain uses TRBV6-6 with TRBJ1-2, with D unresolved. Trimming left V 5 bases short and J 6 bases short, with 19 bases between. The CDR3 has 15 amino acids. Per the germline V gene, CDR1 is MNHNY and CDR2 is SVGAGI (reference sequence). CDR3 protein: CASSPSGTAPNGYTF. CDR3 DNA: TGTGCCAGCAGTCCCTCGGGAACCGCTCCCAATGGCTACACCTTC.

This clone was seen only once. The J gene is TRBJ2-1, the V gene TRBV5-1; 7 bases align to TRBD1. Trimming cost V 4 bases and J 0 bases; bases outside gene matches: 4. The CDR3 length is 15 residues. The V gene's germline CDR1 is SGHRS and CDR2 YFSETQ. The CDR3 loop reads CASSQTGISYNEQFF. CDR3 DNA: TGCGCCAGCAGCCAGACAGGGATCTCCTACAATGAGCAGTTCTTC. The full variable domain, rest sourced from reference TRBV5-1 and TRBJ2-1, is KAGVTQTPRYLIKTRGQQVTLSCSPISGHRSVSWYQQTPGQGLQFLFEYFSETQRNKGNFPGRFSGRQFSNSRSEMNVSTLELGDSALYLCASSQTGISYNEQFFGPGTRLTVL.

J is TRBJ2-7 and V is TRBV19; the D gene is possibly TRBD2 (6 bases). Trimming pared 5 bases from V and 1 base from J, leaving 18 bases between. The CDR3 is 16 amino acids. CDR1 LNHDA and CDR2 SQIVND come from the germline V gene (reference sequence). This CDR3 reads CASSLRTTPSSYEQYF. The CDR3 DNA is TGTGCCAGTAGTCTGCGGACTACCCCCTCTTCCTACGAGCAGTACTTC.

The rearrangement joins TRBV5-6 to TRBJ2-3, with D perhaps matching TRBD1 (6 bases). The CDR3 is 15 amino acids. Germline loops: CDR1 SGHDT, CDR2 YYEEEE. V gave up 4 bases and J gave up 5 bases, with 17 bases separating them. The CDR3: CASSVSGTSGDTQYF. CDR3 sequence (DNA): TGTGCCAGCAGCGTTTCCGGGACATCTGGAGATACGCAGTATTTT.

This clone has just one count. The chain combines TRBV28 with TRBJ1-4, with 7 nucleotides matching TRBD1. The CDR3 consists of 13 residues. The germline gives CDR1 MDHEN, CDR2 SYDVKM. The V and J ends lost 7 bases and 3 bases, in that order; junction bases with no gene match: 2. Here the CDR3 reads CASTQGPNEKLFF. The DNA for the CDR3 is TGTGCCAGCACACAGGGGCCTAATGAAAAACTGTTTTTT.

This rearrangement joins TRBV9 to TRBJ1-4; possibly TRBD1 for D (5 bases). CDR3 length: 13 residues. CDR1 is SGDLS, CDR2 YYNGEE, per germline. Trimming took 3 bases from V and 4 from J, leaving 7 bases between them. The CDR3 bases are TGTGCCAGCAGCGCGGGGGGTAATGAAAAACTGTTTTTT. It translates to CASSAGGNEKLFF.

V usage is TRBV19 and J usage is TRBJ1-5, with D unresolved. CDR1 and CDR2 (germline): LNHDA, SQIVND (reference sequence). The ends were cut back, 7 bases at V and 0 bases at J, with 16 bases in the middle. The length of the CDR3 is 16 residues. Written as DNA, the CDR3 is TGTGCCAGTAACCGAGGGCCTCATTATAGCAATCAGCCCCAGCATTTT. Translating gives CASNRGPHYSNQPQHF.

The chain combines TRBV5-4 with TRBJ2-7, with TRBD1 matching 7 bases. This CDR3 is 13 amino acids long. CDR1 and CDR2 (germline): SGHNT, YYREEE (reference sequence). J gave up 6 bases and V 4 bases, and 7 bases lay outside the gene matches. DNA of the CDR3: TGTGCCAGCAGCCTACGACAGGGATCCGAGCAGTACTTC. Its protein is CASSLRQGSEQYF.

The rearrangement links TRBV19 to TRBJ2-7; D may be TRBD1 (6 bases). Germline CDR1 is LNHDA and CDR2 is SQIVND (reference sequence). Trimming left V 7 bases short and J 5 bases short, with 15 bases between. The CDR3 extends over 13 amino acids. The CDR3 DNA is TGTGCCAGTAATCGGGGAAGGGGGAACGAGCAGTACTTC. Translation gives CASNRGRGNEQYF.

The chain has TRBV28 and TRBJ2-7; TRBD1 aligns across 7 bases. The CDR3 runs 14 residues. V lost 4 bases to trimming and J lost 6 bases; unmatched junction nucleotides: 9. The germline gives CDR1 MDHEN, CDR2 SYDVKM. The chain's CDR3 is CASSYRGGVFEQYF. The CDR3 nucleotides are TGTGCCAGCAGTTACAGGGGTGGAGTTTTCGAGCAGTACTTC.

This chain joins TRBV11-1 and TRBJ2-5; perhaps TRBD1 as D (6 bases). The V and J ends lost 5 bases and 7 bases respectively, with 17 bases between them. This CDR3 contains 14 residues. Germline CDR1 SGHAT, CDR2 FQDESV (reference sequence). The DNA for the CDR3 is TGTGCCAGCAGCCCCCGGACAGACCTCCGGACCCAGTACTTC. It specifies CASSPRTDLRTQYF.